Listed below are T cell receptor beta chains from one sample, sequenced in a study of T-cell reconstitution after alpha-beta-depleted transplantation in children. A single record per CDR3 protein comes from TCRdb applying MiXCR to the PCR reads. Of nearly 200,000 distinct CDR3 sequences in the sample, approximately 6% are singletons; the top ten hold just over 4.5%. The material was PBMCs, obtained before TCRalphabeta/CD19-depleted stem cell transplant. The receptors were gathered from a girl less than two years old with combined immunodeficiency, due to receive a stem cell transplant. CDR3s include the opening cysteine and the closing phenylalanine or tryptophan. Fields, in order: clone size, D gene, V gene, J gene, CDR3 protein, CDR3 DNA. D genes are given only for firm matches. Some rows mark clone size as missing; the rest say once, few, many or name a class of expanded clone.

>NA|NA|TRBV20-1|TRBJ1-4
CSARGEGGVKLFF
TGCAGTGCCAGAGGCGAGGGGGGGGTGAAACTGTTTTTT
>many|NA|TRBV27|TRBJ2-1
CASSLYRPYNEQFF
TGTGCCAGCAGTTTATATCGGCCCTACAATGAGCAGTTCTTC
>few|TRBD1|TRBV29-1|TRBJ1-1
CSVTGGVGTEAFF
TGCAGCGTCACAGGGGGCGTCGGAACTGAAGCTTTCTTT
>many|NA|TRBV6-6|TRBJ2-1
CASGRYAYNEQFF
TGTGCCAGCGGACGGTACGCCTACAATGAGCAGTTCTTC
>many|NA|TRBV20-1|TRBJ2-3
CSARARVQDTQYF
TGCAGTGCTAGAGCGCGGGTACAGGATACGCAGTATTTT
>NA|NA|TRBV7-3|TRBJ2-3
CASSLTRKSDTQYF
TGTGCCAGCAGCCTAACTAGAAAGTCAGATACGCAGTATTTT
>many|NA|TRBV28|TRBJ2-7
CASSSVGHEQYF
TGTGCCAGCAGTTCGGTAGGCCACGAGCAGTACTTC
>many|NA|TRBV5-1|TRBJ2-1
CASTGGLAGPSSYNEQFF
TGCGCCAGCACAGGGGGCCTAGCGGGACCAAGCTCCTACAATGAGCAGTTCTTC
>many|NA|TRBV20-1|TRBJ2-1
CSASDSPLALTYNEQFF
TGCAGTGCTAGTGACTCCCCCCTAGCGCTAACCTACAATGAGCAGTTCTTC
>NA|NA|TRBV12-3/TRBV12-4|TRBJ2-1
CASSFSRVDEQFF
TGTGCCAGCAGTTTCTCCCGGGTGGATGAGCAGTTCTTC
>many|NA|TRBV12-3/TRBV12-4|TRBJ2-7
CASSLSRLAPYEQYF
TGTGCCAGCAGTCTATCCCGTCTAGCCCCCTACGAGCAGTACTTC
>many|NA|TRBV29-1|TRBJ2-7
CSVVVVTSYEQYF
TGCAGCGTTGTAGTTGTGACCTCCTACGAGCAGTACTTC
>many|TRBD1|TRBV25-1|TRBJ1-5
CASSPGQINQPQHF
TGTGCCAGCAGTCCGGGACAGATCAATCAGCCCCAGCATTTT
>few|TRBD2|TRBV3-1|TRBJ2-1
CASSDTSGASSYNEQFF
TGTGCCAGCAGCGATACTAGCGGGGCCTCTTCTTACAATGAGCAGTTCTTC
>NA|TRBD1|TRBV5-6|TRBJ2-7
CARGPGGAQQYF
TGTGCCAGGGGCCCAGGGGGCGCGCAGCAGTACTTC
>few|TRBD2|TRBV28|TRBJ2-7
CASSSPSSGRTPYEQYF
TGTGCCAGCAGTTCCCCGTCTAGCGGGAGGACCCCCTACGAGCAGTACTTC
>many|NA|TRBV4-2|TRBJ1-1
CASSQEPLNTEAFF
TGTGCCAGCAGCCAAGAACCCTTGAACACTGAAGCTTTCTTT
>many|NA|TRBV7-3|TRBJ1-2
CASSLTDGGPVYGYTF
TGTGCCAGCAGCTTAACTGATGGGGGGCCGGTCTATGGCTACACCTTC
>many|NA|TRBV13|TRBJ2-7
CASSSTPGGSYEQYF
TGTGCCAGCAGCTCTACCCCTGGGGGCTCCTACGAGCAGTACTTC
>many|TRBD1|TRBV24-1|TRBJ2-3
CATSDRGRDTDTQYF
TGTGCCACCAGTGACAGGGGGCGAGACACAGATACGCAGTATTTT
>many|NA|TRBV2|TRBJ2-1
CASAGLKDEQFF
TGTGCCAGCGCGGGTTTGAAGGATGAGCAGTTCTTC
>few|NA|TRBV6-6|TRBJ1-5
CASSRPPDSQHF
TGTGCCAGCAGTCGACCCCCGGACAGCCAGCATTTT
>NA|TRBD2|TRBV11-1|TRBJ2-7
CASSLGPGLAGVIYEQYF
TGTGCCAGCAGCTTAGGTCCGGGACTAGCGGGAGTTATCTACGAGCAGTACTTC
>many|NA|TRBV7-8|TRBJ2-5
CASSLGVSQETQYF
TGTGCCAGCAGCTTGGGGGTATCTCAAGAGACCCAGTACTTC
>many|NA|TRBV20-1|TRBJ2-7
CSASPGGFSSYEQYF
TGCAGTGCTAGCCCTGGGGGGTTTAGCTCCTACGAGCAGTACTTC
>few|NA|TRBV5-8|TRBJ2-7
CASSLARGSPSYYEQYF
TGTGCCAGCAGCTTGGCAAGGGGCTCACCCTCCTATTACGAGCAGTACTTC
>few|NA|TRBV28|TRBJ1-3
CASSPRYRAGNTIYF
TGTGCCAGCAGTCCTCGGTACAGGGCTGGAAACACCATATATTTT
>many|TRBD1|TRBV19|TRBJ1-1
CASTSWDRDTEAFF
TGTGCCAGTACGAGTTGGGACAGGGACACTGAAGCTTTCTTT
>many|TRBD2|TRBV7-6|TRBJ2-1
CASSSPERGGYNEQFF
TGTGCCAGCAGCTCCCCAGAGCGGGGGGGTTACAATGAGCAGTTCTTC